This entry features one T cell receptor beta chain sequence. Its specificity is not known. The run depth of the assay was deep. The assay was immunoSEQ multiplex PCR, and TCRdb's table has in-frame clones only and misses some. The repertoire has more than 400,000 clones, 95% to 97% of them found once; the top ten carry 0.064%. Donors were healthy HIV-negative adults without recently reported acute infections or vaccinations. This sample stems from a study of shared clonotypes between healthy human individuals. The germline V gene encodes CDR1 LNHNV and CDR2 YYDKDF (reference sequence). The V gene lost 5 bases and the J gene lost 4 bases, with 35 bases spanning the gap. This CDR3 has 21 amino acids. Study-wide results and caveats: A handful of donors shared around 5% of their naive CD4 clonotypes. Against clonotypes common to all four donors, non-shared ones had lower generation probabilities.

Sequencing was performed on naive CD4+ T cells sorted from blood. The subset here: CD45RA+ positively selected. The receptor was derived from a woman aged 30 to 39 in good health. The rearrangement joins TRBV15 to TRBJ2-5, with TRBD1 as a possible D gene (6 bases). In nucleotides, the CDR3 is TGTGCCACCAGCCCTGGGGATGTAGGTCGCCTACCTCAGGGGCTCGGAGAGACCCAGTACTTC. It codes for CATSPGDVGRLPQGLGETQYF.